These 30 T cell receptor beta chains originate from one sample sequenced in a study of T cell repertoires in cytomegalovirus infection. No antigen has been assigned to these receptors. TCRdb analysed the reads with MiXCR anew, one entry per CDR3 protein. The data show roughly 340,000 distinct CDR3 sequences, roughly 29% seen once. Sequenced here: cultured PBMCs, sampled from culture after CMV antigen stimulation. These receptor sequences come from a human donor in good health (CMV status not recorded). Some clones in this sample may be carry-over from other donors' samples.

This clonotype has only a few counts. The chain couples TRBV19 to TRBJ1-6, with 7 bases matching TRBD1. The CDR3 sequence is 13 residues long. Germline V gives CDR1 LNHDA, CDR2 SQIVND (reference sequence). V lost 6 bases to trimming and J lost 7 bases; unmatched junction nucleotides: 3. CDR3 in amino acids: CASSPGQNSPLHF. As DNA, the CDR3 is TGTGCCAGTAGCCCGGGACAGAATTCACCCCTCCACTTT.

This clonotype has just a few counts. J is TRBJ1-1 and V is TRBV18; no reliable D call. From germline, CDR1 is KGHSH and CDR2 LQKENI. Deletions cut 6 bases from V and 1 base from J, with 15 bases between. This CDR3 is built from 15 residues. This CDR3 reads CASSPDTTRNTEAFF. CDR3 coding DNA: TGTGCCAGCTCTCCCGATACGACAAGGAACACTGAAGCTTTCTTT.

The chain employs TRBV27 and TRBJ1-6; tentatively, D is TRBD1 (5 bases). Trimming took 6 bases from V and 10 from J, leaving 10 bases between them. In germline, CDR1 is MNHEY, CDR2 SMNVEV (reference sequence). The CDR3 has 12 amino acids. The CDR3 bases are TGTGCCAGCAGGGGTAGGGGCTCACCCCTCCACTTT. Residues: CASRGRGSPLHF.

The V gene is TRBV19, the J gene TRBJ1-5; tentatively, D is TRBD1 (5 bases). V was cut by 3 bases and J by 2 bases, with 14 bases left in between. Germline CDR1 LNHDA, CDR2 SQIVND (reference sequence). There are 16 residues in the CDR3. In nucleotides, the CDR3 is TGTGCCAGTAGTATTGGGAGGGACGCGGGCAATCAGCCCCAGCATTTT. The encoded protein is CASSIGRDAGNQPQHF. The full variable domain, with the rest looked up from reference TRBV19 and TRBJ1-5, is DGGITQSPKYLFRKEGQNVTLSCEQNLNHDAMYWYRQDPGQGLRLIYYSQIVNDFQKGDIAEGYSVSREKKESFPLTVTSAQKNPTAFYLCASSIGRDAGNQPQHFGDGTRLSIL.

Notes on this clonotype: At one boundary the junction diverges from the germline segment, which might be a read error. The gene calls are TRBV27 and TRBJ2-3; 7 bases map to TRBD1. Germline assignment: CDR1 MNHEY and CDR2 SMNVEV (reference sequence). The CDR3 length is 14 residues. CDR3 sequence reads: CASSTWDSTDTQYF. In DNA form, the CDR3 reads TGTGCCAGCAGTACCTGGGACAGCACGGATACGCAGTATTTT.

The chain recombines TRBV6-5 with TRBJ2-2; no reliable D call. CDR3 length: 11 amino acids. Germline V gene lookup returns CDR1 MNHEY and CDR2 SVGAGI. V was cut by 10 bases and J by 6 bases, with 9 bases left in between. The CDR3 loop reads CATTVAGELFF. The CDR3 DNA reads TGTGCCACCACGGTAGCCGGGGAGCTGTTTTTT.

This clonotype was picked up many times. The CDR3: CASSLRRANTGELFF. CDR3 bases: TGTGCCAGCAGTTTGAGGCGGGCGAACACCGGGGAGCTGTTTTTT. V and J are TRBV12-3 or TRBV12-4 and TRBJ2-2; tentative D call: TRBD2 (5 bases). V dropped 3 bases and J dropped 0 bases, with 8 bases sitting between them. The CDR3 has 15 amino acids.

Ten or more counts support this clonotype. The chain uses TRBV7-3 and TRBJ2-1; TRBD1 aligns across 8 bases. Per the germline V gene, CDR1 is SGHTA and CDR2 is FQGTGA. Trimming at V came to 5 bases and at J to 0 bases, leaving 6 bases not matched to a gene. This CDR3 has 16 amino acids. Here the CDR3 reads CASSRRTGSSYNEQFF. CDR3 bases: TGTGCCAGCAGCCGAAGGACAGGGTCCTCCTACAATGAGCAGTTCTTC. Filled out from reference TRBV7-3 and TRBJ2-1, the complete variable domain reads GAGVSQTPSNKVTEKGKYVELRCDPISGHTALYWYRQSLGQGPEFLIYFQGTGAADDSGLPNDRFFAVRPEGSVSTLKIQRTERGDSAVYLCASSRRTGSSYNEQFFGPGTRLTVL.

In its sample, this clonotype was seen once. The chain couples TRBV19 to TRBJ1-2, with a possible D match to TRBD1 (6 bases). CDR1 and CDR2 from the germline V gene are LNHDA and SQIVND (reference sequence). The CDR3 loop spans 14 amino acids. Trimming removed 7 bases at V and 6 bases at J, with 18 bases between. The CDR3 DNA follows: TGTGCCAGTAAACCGGGGGGCGCGGTAAATGGCTACACCTTC. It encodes CASKPGGAVNGYTF.

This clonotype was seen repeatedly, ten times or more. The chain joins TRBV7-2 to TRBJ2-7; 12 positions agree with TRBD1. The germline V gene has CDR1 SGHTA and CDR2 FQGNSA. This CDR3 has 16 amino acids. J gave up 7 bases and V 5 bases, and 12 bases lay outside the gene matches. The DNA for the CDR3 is TGTGCCAGCAGCACCGAAGTGGGACAGGGGGCGGTTGAGCAGTACTTC. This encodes CASSTEVGQGAVEQYF. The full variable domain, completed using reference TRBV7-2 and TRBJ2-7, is GAGVSQSPSNKVTEKGKDVELRCDPISGHTALYWYRQSLGQGLEFLIYFQGNSAPDKSGLPSDRFSAERTGGSVSTLTIQRTQQEDSAVYLCASSTEVGQGAVEQYFGPGTRLTVT.

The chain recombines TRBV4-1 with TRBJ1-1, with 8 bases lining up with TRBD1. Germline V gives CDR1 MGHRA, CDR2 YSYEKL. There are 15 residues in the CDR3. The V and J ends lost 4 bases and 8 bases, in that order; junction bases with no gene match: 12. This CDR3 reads CASSPQRTGSSEAFF. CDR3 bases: TGCGCCAGCAGCCCCCAGAGGACAGGGTCCAGCGAAGCTTTCTTT.

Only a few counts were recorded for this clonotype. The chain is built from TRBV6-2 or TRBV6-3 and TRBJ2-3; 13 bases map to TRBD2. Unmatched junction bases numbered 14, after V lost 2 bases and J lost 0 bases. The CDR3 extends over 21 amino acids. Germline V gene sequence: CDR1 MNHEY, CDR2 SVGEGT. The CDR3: CASSYPPWTSGRQPSTDTQYF. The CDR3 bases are TGTGCCAGCAGTTACCCGCCTTGGACTAGCGGGAGACAACCTAGCACAGATACGCAGTATTTT.

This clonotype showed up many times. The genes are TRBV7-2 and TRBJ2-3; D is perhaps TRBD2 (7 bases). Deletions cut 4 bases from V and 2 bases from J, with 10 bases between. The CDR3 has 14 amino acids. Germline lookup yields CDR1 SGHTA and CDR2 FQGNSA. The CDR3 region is CASSWGGLTDTQYF. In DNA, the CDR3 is TGTGCCAGCAGCTGGGGGGGGCTCACAGATACGCAGTATTTT.

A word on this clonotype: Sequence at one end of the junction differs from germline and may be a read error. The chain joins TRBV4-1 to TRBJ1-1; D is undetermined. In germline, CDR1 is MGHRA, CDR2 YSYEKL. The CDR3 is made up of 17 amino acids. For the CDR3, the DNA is TGCGCCAGCAACCAAGCTAGAGGACTTTACATGAACACTGAAGCTTTCTTT. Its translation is CASNQARGLYMNTEAFF.

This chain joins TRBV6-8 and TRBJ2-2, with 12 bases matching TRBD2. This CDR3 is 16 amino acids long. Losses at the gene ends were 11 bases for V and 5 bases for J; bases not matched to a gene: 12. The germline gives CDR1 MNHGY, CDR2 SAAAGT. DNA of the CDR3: TGTGCCGGTATGGGACTAGCGGGCGCGGGGACCGGGGAGCTGTTTTTT. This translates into CAGMGLAGAGTGELFF.

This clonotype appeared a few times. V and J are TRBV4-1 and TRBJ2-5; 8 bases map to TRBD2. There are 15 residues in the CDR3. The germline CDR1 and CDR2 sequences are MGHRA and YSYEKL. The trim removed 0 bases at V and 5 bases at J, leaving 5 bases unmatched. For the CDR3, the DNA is TGCGCCAGCAGCCAAGACCGGGGGGGCTGGGAGACCCAGTACTTC. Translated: CASSQDRGGWETQYF.

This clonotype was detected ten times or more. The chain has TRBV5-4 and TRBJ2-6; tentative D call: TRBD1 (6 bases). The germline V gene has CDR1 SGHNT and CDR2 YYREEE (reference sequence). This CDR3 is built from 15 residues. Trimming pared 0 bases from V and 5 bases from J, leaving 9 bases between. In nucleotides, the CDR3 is TGTGCCAGCAGCTTGGGTGGGGGCTGGGCCAACGTCCTGACTTTC. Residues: CASSLGGGWANVLTF.

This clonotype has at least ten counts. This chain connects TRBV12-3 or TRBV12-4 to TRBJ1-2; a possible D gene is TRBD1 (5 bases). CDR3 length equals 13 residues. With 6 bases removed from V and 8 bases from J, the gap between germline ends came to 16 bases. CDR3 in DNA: TGTGCCAGCAGCCGTGATCAGGGTGAGGGCTACACCTTC. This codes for CASSRDQGEGYTF.

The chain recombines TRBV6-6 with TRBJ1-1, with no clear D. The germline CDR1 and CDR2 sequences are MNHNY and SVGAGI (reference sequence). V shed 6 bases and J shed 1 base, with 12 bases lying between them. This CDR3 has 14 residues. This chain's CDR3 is CASRGMEGNTEAFF. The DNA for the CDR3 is TGTGCCAGCAGGGGTATGGAGGGGAACACTGAAGCTTTCTTT.

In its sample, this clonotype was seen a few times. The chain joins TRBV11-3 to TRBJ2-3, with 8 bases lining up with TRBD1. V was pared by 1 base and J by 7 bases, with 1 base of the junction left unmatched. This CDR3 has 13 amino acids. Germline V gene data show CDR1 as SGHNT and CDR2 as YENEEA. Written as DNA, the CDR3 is TGTGCCAGCAGCTTAGGGACAGGGAATACGCAGTATTTT. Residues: CASSLGTGNTQYF.

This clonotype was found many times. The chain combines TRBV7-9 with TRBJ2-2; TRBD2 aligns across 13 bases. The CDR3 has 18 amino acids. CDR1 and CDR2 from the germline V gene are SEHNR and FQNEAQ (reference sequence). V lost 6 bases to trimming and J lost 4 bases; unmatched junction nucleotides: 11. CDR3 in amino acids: CASRPGTSGTDPTGELFF. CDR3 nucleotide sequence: TGTGCCAGCAGGCCCGGGACTAGCGGGACGGACCCCACCGGGGAGCTGTTTTTT. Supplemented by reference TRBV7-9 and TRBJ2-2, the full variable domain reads DTGVSQNPRHKITKRGQNVTFRCDPISEHNRLYWYRQTLGQGPEFLTYFQNEAQLEKSRLLSDRFSAERPKGSFSTLEIQRTEQGDSAMYLCASRPGTSGTDPTGELFFGEGSRLTVL.

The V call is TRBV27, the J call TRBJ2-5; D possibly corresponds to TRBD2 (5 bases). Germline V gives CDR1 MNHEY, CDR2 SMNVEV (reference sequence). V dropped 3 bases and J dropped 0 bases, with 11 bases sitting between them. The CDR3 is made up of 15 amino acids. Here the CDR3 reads CASSLYGINQETQYF. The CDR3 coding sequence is TGTGCCAGCAGTTTGTACGGGATAAACCAAGAGACCCAGTACTTC.

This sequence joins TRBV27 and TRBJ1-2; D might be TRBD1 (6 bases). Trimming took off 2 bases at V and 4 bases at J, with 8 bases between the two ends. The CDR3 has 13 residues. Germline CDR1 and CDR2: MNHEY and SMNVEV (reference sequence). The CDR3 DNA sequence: TGTGCCAGCAGTTTACGGGGGGCCTATGGCTACACCTTC. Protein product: CASSLRGAYGYTF.

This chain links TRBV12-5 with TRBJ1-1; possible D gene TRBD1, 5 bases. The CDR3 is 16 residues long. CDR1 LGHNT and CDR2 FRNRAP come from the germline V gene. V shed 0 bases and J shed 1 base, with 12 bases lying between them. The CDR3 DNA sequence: TGTGCTAGTGGTTTGGTACCGGGGGTCCCGAACACTGAAGCTTTCTTT. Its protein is CASGLVPGVPNTEAFF. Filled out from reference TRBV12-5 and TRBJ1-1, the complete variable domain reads DARVTQTPRHKVTEMGQEVTMRCQPILGHNTVFWYRQTMMQGLELLAYFRNRAPLDDSGMPKDRFSAEMPDATLATLKIQPSEPRDSAVYFCASGLVPGVPNTEAFFGQGTRLTVV.

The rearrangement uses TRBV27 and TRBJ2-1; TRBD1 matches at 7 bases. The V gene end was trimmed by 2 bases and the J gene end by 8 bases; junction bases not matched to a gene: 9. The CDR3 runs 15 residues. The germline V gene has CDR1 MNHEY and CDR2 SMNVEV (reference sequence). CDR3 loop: CASSLRGGIRDEQFF. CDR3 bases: TGTGCCAGCAGTTTAAGAGGGGGCATTCGGGATGAGCAGTTCTTC.

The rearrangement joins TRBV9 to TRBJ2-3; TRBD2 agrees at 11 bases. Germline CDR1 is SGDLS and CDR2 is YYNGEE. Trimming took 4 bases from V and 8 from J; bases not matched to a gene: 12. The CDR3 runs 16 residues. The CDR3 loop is CASSSLLAGGRGTQYF. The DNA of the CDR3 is TGTGCCAGCAGCTCTCTTTTAGCGGGGGGGCGAGGTACGCAGTATTTT.

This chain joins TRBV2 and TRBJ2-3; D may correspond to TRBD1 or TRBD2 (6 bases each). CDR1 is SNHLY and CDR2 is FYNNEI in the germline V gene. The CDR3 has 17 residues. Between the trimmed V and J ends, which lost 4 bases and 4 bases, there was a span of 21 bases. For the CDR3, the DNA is TGTGCCAGCAGTGTAAATGGTGGCGGGGACATTCCAGATACGCAGTATTTT. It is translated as CASSVNGGGDIPDTQYF.

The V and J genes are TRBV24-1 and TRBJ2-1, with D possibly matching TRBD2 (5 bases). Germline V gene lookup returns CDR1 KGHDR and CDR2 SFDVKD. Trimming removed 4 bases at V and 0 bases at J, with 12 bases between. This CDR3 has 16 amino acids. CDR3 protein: CATSDPGGSSYNEQFF. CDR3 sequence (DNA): TGTGCCACCAGTGACCCCGGAGGAAGCTCCTACAATGAGCAGTTCTTC.

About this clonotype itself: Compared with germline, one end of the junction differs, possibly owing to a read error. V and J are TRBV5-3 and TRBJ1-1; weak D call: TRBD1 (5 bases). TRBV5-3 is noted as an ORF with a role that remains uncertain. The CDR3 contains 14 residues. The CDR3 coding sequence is TGTGCCAGCAGCTTGGGGGAATGGAACACTGAAGCTTTCTTT. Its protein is CASSLGEWNTEAFF.

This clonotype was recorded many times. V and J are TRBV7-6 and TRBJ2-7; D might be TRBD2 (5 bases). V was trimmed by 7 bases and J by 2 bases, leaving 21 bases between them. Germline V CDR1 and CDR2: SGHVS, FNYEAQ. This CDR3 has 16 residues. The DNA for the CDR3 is TGTGCCAGCACTCAAAATGTCGGGGATCCCCCCTACGAGCAGTACTTC. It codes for CASTQNVGDPPYEQYF.